In this sample, the clone carrying this T cell receptor (beta chain) turned up many times. Its antigen remains unidentified. The data were taken from a study of early T cells in non-severe SARS-CoV-2 infection. Whole-study context: Sequencing of unsorted whole blood was done on bulk RNA, leaving chains unpaired. Broader study findings: The study's VDJdb matching favored anti-spike CD8 responses and missed private and CD4 specificities.

The V gene lost 1 base and the J gene lost 3 bases, with 18 bases spanning the gap. Germline-derived CDR1 and CDR2 are SGHDN and FVKESK. This CDR3 has 18 amino acids. Unique molecular identifier tags were affixed to discrete cDNA molecules. TCRdb itself ran the 5' RACE reads through MiXCR, one entry per CDR3 protein. Of fewer than 65,000 distinct CDR3 sequences in the sample, less than 11% were seen once. The J gene is TRBJ1-4, the V gene TRBV14; D is unresolved. Sequenced: whole blood. The sequence was obtained from an adult who was a healthcare worker with PCR-confirmed SARS-CoV-2 infection or an uninfected control (not recorded which). CDR3 coding DNA: TGTGCCAGCAGCCAAGGTATCGGGCGAATTCTCGCTAATGAAAAACTGTTTTTT. Amino acid sequence: CASSQGIGRILANEKLFF.